This T cell receptor beta chain is drawn from a study of cytomegalovirus exposure and HLA in healthy donors (dated by TCRdb to about 2017). Notes on the research overall: An earlier analysis of some 500 of the donors reported more than 250 Gb of sequence data and around 120 million unique TCR beta sequences from approximately 180 million T cells. Approximately 300 gigabases of sequencing data and around 85 million unique TCR sequences made up an early release that covered nearly 650 HLA-typed donors. The genetic ancestry cluster associated with self-reported Caucasian donors included 80% to 90% of the roughly 400 genotyped donors. The study was designed to test whether signatures of past pathogen exposure could be identified by cataloging public T cell receptors. The study used immunosequencing to profile the T cell repertoires of 670 or so subjects and linked those repertoires to cytomegalovirus serostatus. Along with the approximately 700-subject first cohort, a separate validation cohort of over a hundred different subjects was used. High-throughput TCR immunosequencing, statistical association of individual TCRs with disease status, and machine learning were combined to predict cytomegalovirus infection status. In a later analysis, previously published TCR beta repertoires from 550 to 750 donors were re-analyzed and high-resolution HLA genotyping was added so that TCR occurrence patterns could be studied. In the later analysis, no new phenotypic data were used to find candidate immune exposures; instead, reliance was placed on TCR beta sequences and their occurrence across donors. An earlier analysis of several hundred of the donors used high-throughput TCR beta sequencing to judge whether each TCR beta V gene segment behaved as functional or pseudogenic. Alongside the repertoire data, information on donor age, sex, ethnicity and CMV serostatus was compiled. In a later genetic analysis, genome-wide SNP genotypes for about 60% of the 666 donors were used, and that subset was treated as a discovery cohort. All discovery cohort repertoires had been generated using a single sequencing platform. HLA typing covered class I and class II loci at four-digit resolution. The number of donors typed differed by locus, with about 629-640 for A, B, C, DRB1 and DQB1, 522 for DQA1, 606 for DPA1, and some 440 for DPB1. Roughly 5 DR-DQ haplotypes were handled as single units for association and clustering because linkage in the cohort was strong. Across about 380 genotyped donors of the cohort, an average of about 250,000 unique TCR beta nucleotide sequences per donor were sequenced, and roughly a sixth of those sequences were non-productive.

The investigation overall reported the following: While some public TCRs were present in many individuals, most TCR sequences turned up only very rarely across donors. A few of the identified cytomegalovirus-associated TCR beta chains were confirmed in vitro to be specific for cytomegalovirus antigens. Broadly in line with IMGT annotations, most TCR beta V segments showed up in productive rearrangements about 87% or about 30% of the time in an earlier analysis of several hundred of the donors. A later analysis found that HLA-associated TCR beta chains were more clonally expanded and had lower generation probabilities than equally common non-associated chains. A later genetic analysis reported fewer N-insertions in productive TCRs among donors in an Asian-associated ancestry cluster than the approximately 670-donor mean. Because HLA typing was missing for some donors at each locus, association tests included only the typed subset. In a later analysis, 15,000 to 20,000 TCR beta sequences were associated with specific HLA alleles at a false discovery rate of 0.05. Several of the top co-occurrence clusters appeared to be linked to parvovirus B19, influenza, CMV and Epstein-Barr virus, according to a later analysis. This cohort had only TCR beta chains sequenced, and the lack of alpha or paired-chain data limited which features could be detected. A further reported finding was that TCR beta sequences accurately predicted the HLA-A and HLA-B alleles for most subjects in the first cohort. A cluster of highly shared sequence variants was judged likely to be a technical artifact of the sequencing pipeline. Because counts were too low, roughly 17 rarely observed V segments, including chromosome 9 orphons, were left out of the earlier analysis of several hundred of the donors. Correlated functional status among segregating V segments might reflect linkage disequilibrium, but an unknown experimental factor could not be ruled out. When HLA alleles, especially DR and DQ, strongly co-occurred, TCR associations were difficult to assign to individual alleles. For the cohort, immune exposure information was limited to CMV serostatus. According to a later analysis, most CMV-associated TCR beta chains appeared to be HLA-restricted, and the HLA associations seemed to be driven largely by CMV exposure. V-gene and J-gene trimming of TCR beta chains was associated with a missense DCLRE1C variant in a later genetic analysis, and the association was replicated in an independent cohort. Presence/absence analyses assumed roughly uniform sequencing depth across donors, an assumption that may not hold. The classifier was reported to diagnose cytomegalovirus status with high specificity and sensitivity in both the original and validation cohorts. The study listed approximately 150 TCR beta chains as associated with cytomegalovirus. A later analysis found that TCR association rates varied across HLA loci, with DRB1 alleles showing the most associated TCRs and HLA-C alleles the fewest. Some IMGT-functional V segments, including TRBV6-2 and TRBV6-3, could not be distinguished by the 87-base-pair reads and were therefore excluded. The authors suggested that the approach could potentially be generalized to other disease states and immunological phenotypes.

With respect to this clone: No cognate antigen has been identified for it. Base qualities are not at hand, and no much larger clone is one base apart.

Libraries were prepared through the immunoSEQ multiplex PCR assay. A mixture of 60 forward primers for TCR Vbeta segments and 13 reverse primers for TCR Jbeta segments was used in the multiplex PCR. The CDR3 region of rearranged TCR beta genes was amplified from genomic DNA with a multiplex PCR assay. On the Illumina HiSeq System, the amplified TCR beta libraries were sequenced as 87-base-pair reads. The original methods were these. Across the roughly 700 repertoires, a later analysis counted tens of millions of unique TCR beta chains, roughly 11 million of which were shared by at least two donors. To remove PCR and sequencing errors, raw reads were error-corrected and collapsed into unique sequences using a nearest-neighbor algorithm that merged closely related sequences. CDR3 sequences were aligned to IMGT reference sequences to assign V, D and J gene segments. For a sequence to be retained, a match of at least six nucleotides was required to both a V gene segment and a J gene segment. Rearrangements were classified as productive when the CDR3 lacked stop codons and remained in frame with V and J, and all other rearrangements were classified as non-productive. CDR3 was defined according to IMGT convention as the region running from the second conserved V-encoded cysteine to the conserved J-encoded phenylalanine. Sequences without an unambiguous match to a single V gene segment were excluded from the earlier analysis of almost 600 of the donors. An earlier analysis of fewer than 650 of the donors classified V segments as functional when productive rearrangements were above 56.7% and as segregating when the standard deviation between donors was above 5%. A statistical classification framework was built for diagnosing cytomegalovirus status from the catalog of TCR beta chain sequences. A later analysis assigned V and J genes by comparing TCR nucleotide sequences with IMGT/GENE-DB human TR gene sequences. In a later analysis, CDR3 sequences and most-parsimonious VDJ recombination scenarios were assigned using the TCRdist pipeline. In a later analysis, each TCR beta chain was defined by its CDR3 amino acid sequence together with its V-gene family, and reads lacking a unique V-gene family were excluded. To address suspected cross-contamination and a sequencing artifact, a later analysis removed around 600 highly shared, low-generation-probability nucleotide sequences. In a later analysis, a clonal expansion index for each public chain was calculated from normalized within-repertoire ranks of inferred template counts. In a later analysis, generation probabilities were computed with a VDJ recombination model fitted to out-of-frame rearrangements, and the resulting probabilities were checked against IGoR. In a later analysis, hypergeometric tests were used to score TCR-TCR, TCR-HLA and TCR-CMV co-occurrence, with a repertoire-size bias correction applied to TCR pairs. In a later analysis, false discovery rates were estimated by permuting HLA or CMV assignments 20 times. A later analysis grouped co-occurring TCRs with DBSCAN, adding TCRdist sequence similarity when clustering within HLA-allele-positive subsets. Repertoires with fewer than 30,000 or more than 120,000 public chains were left out of co-occurrence clustering, as were a handful of repertoires with anomalous nucleotide sharing. TCRdb mirrors the immuneACCESS table, restricted to in-frame sequences. Some clones are absent from its copies; in checked studies, under half trace to an unresolved V gene, and the reason for the others is unknown. Clonal size and the V and J genes are those of that table, whereas D and trimming came from the DNA. The sample yields approximately 130,000 clones; roughly 82% were counted once. Clones ranked in the top ten supply less than 3% of the sample.

The germline V gene sets CDR1 to SNHLY and CDR2 to FYNNEI. The CDR3 spans 14 residues, from the cysteine through the phenylalanine. The retained sequence is limited to the CDR3, 42 bases, with the frame set at the first base. V and J are truncated by 5 bases and 2 bases respectively, leaving an intervening sequence of 13 bases. The cohort was made up of hundreds of healthy bone marrow donors. All cohort members were sampled while nominally healthy, although unrecorded immune exposures were likely present. The donor tested CMV seronegative and was one of the 352 seronegative cohort members. Each donor provided a peripheral blood sample, and peripheral blood mononuclear cells were used for TCR beta sequencing. Genomic DNA was extracted from the blood cell samples with the Qiagen DNeasy Blood Extraction Kit.

Sequenced input: PBMCs. The sequence derives from a man aged 45-65 years in good health and CMV-seronegative. The chain employs TRBV2 and TRBJ2-7, and TRBD2 may be the D gene, going by 6 matching bases. The CDR3 protein sequence reads: CASSPLSGPYEQYF. The DNA sequence is given as TGTGCCAGCAGTCCACTTAGCGGACCCTACGAGCAGTACTTC.